Below are 17 T cell receptor beta chains sequenced from a single sample in a study of cytotoxic CD8 clonotypes in ibrutinib-treated CLL. Clones were read by immunoSEQ multiplex PCR, and TCRdb kept only the in-frame ones, dropping some. The sample yields 300,000 to 350,000 clones, 70% to 80% seen once. The sample here was PBMCs, taken before ibrutinib treatment. The receptors originated from a human donor with chronic lymphocytic leukemia.

The chain's CDR3 is CASSDTGFDEQFF. CDR3 coding DNA: TGTGCCAGCAGTGACACAGGGTTCGATGAGCAGTTCTTC. The chain combines TRBV25-1 with TRBJ2-1; a possible D gene is TRBD1 (6 bases). Per germline, CDR1 MGHDK and CDR2 SYGVNS. V lost 3 bases to trimming and J lost 8 bases, with 11 bases between them. This CDR3 is built from 13 residues.

The chain joins TRBV2 to TRBJ2-2; no firm D call. Germline CDR1 reads SNHLY; CDR2 reads FYNNEI. CDR3 length equals 15 residues. Trimming removed 4 bases from V and 0 bases from J, with 9 bases in between. In nucleotides, the CDR3 is TGTGCCAGCAGTGTGAATCCCTCGAACACCGGGGAGCTGTTTTTT. Translation gives CASSVNPSNTGELFF.

The chain couples TRBV5-6 to TRBJ2-1, with 11 bases that match TRBD2. This CDR3 comprises 19 residues. The germline gives CDR1 SGHDT, CDR2 YYEEEE. The junction had 8 bases not matched to a gene; V was cut back by 0 bases and J by 0 bases. CDR3 amino acids: CASSLVPGLAGGSYNEQFF. In nucleotides, the CDR3 is TGTGCCAGCAGCTTGGTACCTGGGCTAGCGGGAGGCTCCTACAATGAGCAGTTCTTC.

This clone was observed a few times. The V gene is TRBV2, the J gene TRBJ2-2, with D tentatively TRBD1 (6 bases). The V gene's germline CDR1 is SNHLY and CDR2 FYNNEI. Trimming cost V 6 bases and J 8 bases, with 19 bases left between them. CDR3 length equals 15 residues. The CDR3 DNA is TGTGCCAGCAGCTCACAGGGCCCGTCGTCGGGGGAGCTGTTTTTT. Protein sequence: CASSSQGPSSGELFF.

The rearrangement links TRBV7-9 to TRBJ2-7; tentatively, D is TRBD1 or TRBD2 (5 bases each). This CDR3 has 14 amino acids. CDR1 and CDR2 from the germline V gene are SEHNR and FQNEAQ (reference sequence). V was shortened by 1 base and J by 6 bases, with 13 bases between the two germline ends. The CDR3 sequence: CASSLVVSGGEQYF. DNA for the CDR3: TGTGCCAGCAGCTTAGTTGTATCTGGGGGCGAGCAGTACTTC.

The V and J genes are TRBV4-1 and TRBJ2-1; 11 positions match TRBD2. Germline V gene sequence: CDR1 MGHRA, CDR2 YSYEKL. The CDR3 has 16 residues. Trimming took 2 bases from V and 1 from J; bases not matched to a gene: 1. CDR3 bases: TGCGCCAGCAGCCAACGGACTAGCGGGTCCTACAATGAGCAGTTCTTC. It codes for CASSQRTSGSYNEQFF.

This rearrangement joins TRBV19 to TRBJ2-1; tentatively, D is TRBD1 (6 bases). Looked up from germline, CDR1 is LNHDA and CDR2 is SQIVND (reference sequence). The CDR3 runs 11 residues. The V end was cut by 6 bases, the J end by 7 bases, with 7 bases between. The CDR3 DNA reads as TGTGCCAGTAGGCAGGGGAATGAGCAGTTCTTC. Its protein product is CASRQGNEQFF.

CDR3 nucleotides: TGCAGCGTTGGGGGACAGGGAGGAGGGAGTAGCTACAATGAGCAGTTCTTC. Translated: CSVGGQGGGSSYNEQFF. The V and J genes are TRBV29-1 and TRBJ2-1; 9 nucleotides match TRBD1. The CDR3 extends over 17 amino acids. Losses at the gene ends were 4 bases for V and 3 bases for J; bases not matched to a gene: 13. The V gene's germline CDR1 is SQVTM and CDR2 ANQGSEA.

The CDR3 DNA is TGTGCCAGTATTCCATCCGCGAACCATCCCGGTGGCTACACCTTC. Translated: CASIPSANHPGGYTF. This chain connects TRBV19 to TRBJ1-2; D gene uncertain. The germline V gene has CDR1 LNHDA and CDR2 SQIVND (reference sequence). The CDR3 has 15 amino acids. Trimming shortened V by 7 bases and J by 7 bases, and 22 bases separated the two germline ends.

The chain joins TRBV4-2 to TRBJ2-7, with 8 positions matching TRBD2. Per germline, CDR1 LGHNA and CDR2 YNFKEQ. After removal of 1 base from V and 5 bases from J, the junction contained 7 bases not matched to a gene. CDR3 length: 15 amino acids. CDR3 coding DNA: TGTGCCAGCAGCCAAGTTTCGGGAGGGCCGAACGAGCAGTACTTC. Residues: CASSQVSGGPNEQYF.

The V and J genes are TRBV18 and TRBJ1-2; D not resolved. The germline CDR1 and CDR2 sequences are KGHSH and LQKENI. With 2 bases removed from V and 4 bases from J, the gap between germline ends came to 17 bases. The CDR3 runs 16 residues. CDR3 sequence: CASSPGAGNPGYGYTF. DNA for the CDR3: TGTGCCAGCTCACCAGGAGCCGGGAATCCAGGCTATGGCTACACCTTC.

The genes are TRBV5-4 and TRBJ2-2; 8 bases map to TRBD1. The V gene's germline CDR1 is SGHNT and CDR2 YYREEE (reference sequence). V lost 4 bases and J lost 1; bases outside the gene matches: 9. The length of the CDR3 is 17 residues. The CDR3 coding sequence is TGTGCCAGCAGCGTGAGGTCCGGACAGGGGAACACCGGGGAGCTGTTTTTT. Its translation: CASSVRSGQGNTGELFF.

The chain recombines TRBV5-4 with TRBJ2-1; unclear D gene. Trimming took off 0 bases at V and 8 bases at J, with 3 bases between the two ends. The CDR3 spans 11 residues. CDR1 is SGHNT, CDR2 YYREEE, per germline (reference sequence). CDR3 protein: CASSLGHEQFF. The CDR3 region has the DNA TGTGCCAGCAGCTTGGGCCATGAGCAGTTCTTC.

The chain recombines TRBV7-3 with TRBJ2-2; the D gene is possibly TRBD2 (6 bases). This CDR3 comprises 16 residues. CDR1 is SGHTA, CDR2 FQGTGA, per germline. V lost 1 base, J lost 6 bases, and 15 bases lay in between. CDR3 region: CASSLNAGMASGELFF. The DNA for the CDR3 is TGTGCCAGCAGCTTAAATGCGGGAATGGCTTCCGGGGAGCTGTTTTTT. Based on the CDR3 plus reference TRBV7-3 and TRBJ2-2, the full variable domain is GAGVSQTPSNKVTEKGKYVELRCDPISGHTALYWYRQSLGQGPEFLIYFQGTGAADDSGLPNDRFFAVRPEGSVSTLKIQRTERGDSAVYLCASSLNAGMASGELFFGEGSRLTVL.

The sample holds one count of this clone. J is TRBJ2-7 and V is TRBV4-3; 10 bases are a match to TRBD1. Germline V gene lookup returns CDR1 LGHNA and CDR2 YSLEER. The length of the CDR3 is 16 residues. Germline trimming cut 4 bases from V and 6 bases from J; bases unmatched to any gene: 12. CDR3 protein: CASSLHMGTGVVEQYF. CDR3 coding DNA: TGCGCCAGCAGCCTCCACATGGGGACAGGGGTTGTCGAGCAGTACTTC.

J is TRBJ2-3 and V is TRBV2; D not certain. There are 12 residues in the CDR3. V was pared by 1 base and J by 3 bases, with 2 bases between. Germline loops: CDR1 SNHLY, CDR2 FYNNEI. CDR3 sequence: CASSEGTDTQYF. The CDR3 DNA follows: TGTGCCAGCAGTGAAGGGACAGATACGCAGTATTTT.

For this clone: At one end the junction does not follow the germline gene, possibly because of a read error. J is TRBJ1-2 and V is TRBV2; D might be TRBD1 (6 bases). Germline V gene lookup returns CDR1 SNHLY and CDR2 FYNNEI. The CDR3 consists of 13 residues. Here the CDR3 reads CASREGTPAGYTF. The CDR3 DNA reads TGTGCCAGCAGGGAAGGGACACCCGCCGGCTACACCTTC.